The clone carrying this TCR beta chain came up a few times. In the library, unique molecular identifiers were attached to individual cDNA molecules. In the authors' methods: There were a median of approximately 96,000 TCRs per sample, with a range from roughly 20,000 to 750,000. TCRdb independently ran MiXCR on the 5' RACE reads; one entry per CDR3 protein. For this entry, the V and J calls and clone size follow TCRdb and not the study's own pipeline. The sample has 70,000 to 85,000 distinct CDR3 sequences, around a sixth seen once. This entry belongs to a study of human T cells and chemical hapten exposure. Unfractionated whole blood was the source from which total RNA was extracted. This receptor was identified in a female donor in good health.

CDR3 sequence (DNA): TGTGCCAGCAGCGTAGAGGCGCGGGAGACGTCCTACGAGCAGTACTTC. Amino acid sequence: CASSVEARETSYEQYF. This sequence joins TRBV9 and TRBJ2-7; 7 bases agree with TRBD2. Germline V CDR1 and CDR2: SGDLS, YYNGEE. The CDR3 spans 16 residues. V was clipped by 0 bases and J by 1 base; unmatched bases: 7. The full variable domain, in which reference TRBV9 and TRBJ2-7 provide the parts outside the CDR3, is DSGVTQTPKHLITATGQRVTLRCSPRSGDLSVYWYQQSLDQGLQFLIQYYNGEERAKGNILERFSAQQFPDLHSELNLSSLELGDSALYFCASSVEARETSYEQYFGPGTRLTVT.